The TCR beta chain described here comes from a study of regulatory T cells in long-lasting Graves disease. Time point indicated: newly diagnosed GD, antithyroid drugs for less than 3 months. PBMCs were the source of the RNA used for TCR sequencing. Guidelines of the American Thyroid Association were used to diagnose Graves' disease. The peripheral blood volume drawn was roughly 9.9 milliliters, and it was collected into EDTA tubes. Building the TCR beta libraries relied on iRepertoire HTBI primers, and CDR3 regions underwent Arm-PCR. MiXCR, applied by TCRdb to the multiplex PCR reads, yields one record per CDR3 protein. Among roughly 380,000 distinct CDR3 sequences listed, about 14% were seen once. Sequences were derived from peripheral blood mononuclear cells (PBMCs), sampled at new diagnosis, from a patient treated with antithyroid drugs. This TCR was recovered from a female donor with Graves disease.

This CDR3 reads CAITKSGDRGFGYTF. In DNA, the CDR3 is TGTGCCATCACCAAAAGCGGGGACAGGGGTTTTGGCTACACCTTC. The V and J genes are TRBV10-3 and TRBJ1-2, with TRBD1 matching 10 bases. Per the germline V gene, CDR1 is ENHRY and CDR2 is SYGVKD. This CDR3 region has 15 residues. Unmatched junction bases numbered 12, after V lost 7 bases and J lost 7 bases.